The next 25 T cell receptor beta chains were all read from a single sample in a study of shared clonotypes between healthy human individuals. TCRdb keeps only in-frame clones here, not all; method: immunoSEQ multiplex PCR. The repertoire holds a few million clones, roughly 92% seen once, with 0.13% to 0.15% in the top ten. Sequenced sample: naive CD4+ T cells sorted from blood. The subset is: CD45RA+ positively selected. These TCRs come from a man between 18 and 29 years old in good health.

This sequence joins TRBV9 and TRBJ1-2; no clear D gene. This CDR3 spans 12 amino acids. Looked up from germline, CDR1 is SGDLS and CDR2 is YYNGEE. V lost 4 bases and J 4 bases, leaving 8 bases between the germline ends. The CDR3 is CASSTPIYGYTF. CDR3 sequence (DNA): TGTGCCAGCAGCACCCCCATCTATGGCTACACCTTC.

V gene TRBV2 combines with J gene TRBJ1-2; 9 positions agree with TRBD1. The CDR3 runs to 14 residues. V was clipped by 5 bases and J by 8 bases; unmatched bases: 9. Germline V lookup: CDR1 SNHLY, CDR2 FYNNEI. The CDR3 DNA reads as TGTGCCAGCAGTAGGGACAGGGATGATGGCGGCTACACCTTC. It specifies CASSRDRDDGGYTF.

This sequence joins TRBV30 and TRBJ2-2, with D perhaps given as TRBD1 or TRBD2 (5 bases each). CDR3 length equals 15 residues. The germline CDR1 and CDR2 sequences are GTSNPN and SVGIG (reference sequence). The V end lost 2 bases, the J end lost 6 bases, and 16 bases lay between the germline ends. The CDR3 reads CAWSPGPTSAGELFF. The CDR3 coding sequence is TGTGCCTGGAGTCCGGGACCAACCAGCGCCGGGGAGCTGTTTTTT.

In DNA form, the CDR3 reads TGTGCCAGCAGCTTCAGGGGTACTGGAAACACCATATATTTT. As protein: CASSFRGTGNTIYF. V usage is TRBV7-9 and J usage is TRBJ1-3; a weak D match, TRBD1 (6 bases). The V and J ends lost 3 bases and 2 bases respectively, with 8 bases between them. Looked up from germline, CDR1 is SEHNR and CDR2 is FQNEAQ (reference sequence). The CDR3 has 14 amino acids.

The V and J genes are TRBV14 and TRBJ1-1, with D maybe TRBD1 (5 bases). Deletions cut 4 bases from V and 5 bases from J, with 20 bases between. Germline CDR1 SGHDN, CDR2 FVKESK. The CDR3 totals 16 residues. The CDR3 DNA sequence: TGTGCCAGCAGCCCCTCAACGGGACTTTGGGCTACTGAAGCTTTCTTT. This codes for CASSPSTGLWATEAFF. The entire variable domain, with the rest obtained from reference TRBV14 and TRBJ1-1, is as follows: EAGVTQFPSHSVIEKGQTVTLRCDPISGHDNLYWYRRVMGKEIKFLLHFVKESKQDESGMPNNRFLAERTGGTYSTLKVQPAELEDSGVYFCASSPSTGLWATEAFFGQGTRLTVV.

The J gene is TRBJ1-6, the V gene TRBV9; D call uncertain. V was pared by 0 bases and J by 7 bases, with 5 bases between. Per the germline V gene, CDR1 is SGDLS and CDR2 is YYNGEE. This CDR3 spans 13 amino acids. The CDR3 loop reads CASSVEINSPLHF. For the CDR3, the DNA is TGTGCCAGCAGCGTAGAAATAAATTCACCCCTCCACTTT.

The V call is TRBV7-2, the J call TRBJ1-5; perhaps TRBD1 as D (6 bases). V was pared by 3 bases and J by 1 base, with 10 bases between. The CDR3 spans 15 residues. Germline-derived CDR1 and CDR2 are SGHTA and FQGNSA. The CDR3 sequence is CASSLGTLSNQPQHF. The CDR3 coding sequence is TGTGCCAGCAGCTTGGGGACATTGAGCAATCAGCCCCAGCATTTT.

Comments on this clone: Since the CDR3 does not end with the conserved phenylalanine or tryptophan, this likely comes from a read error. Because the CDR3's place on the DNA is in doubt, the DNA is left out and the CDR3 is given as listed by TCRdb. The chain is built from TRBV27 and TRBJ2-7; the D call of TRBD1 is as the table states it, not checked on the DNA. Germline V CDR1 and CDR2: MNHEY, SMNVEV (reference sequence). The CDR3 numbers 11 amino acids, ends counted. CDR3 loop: CASSSAGGRRL.

This chain's CDR3 is CASSWGSLPYEQYF. CDR3 in DNA: TGTGCCAGTAGCTGGGGGTCCTTACCCTACGAGCAGTACTTC. The chain uses TRBV19 and TRBJ2-7, with D perhaps given as TRBD1 or TRBD2 (5 bases each). Germline CDR1 is LNHDA and CDR2 is SQIVND (reference sequence). The CDR3 consists of 14 residues. V lost 6 bases and J lost 2, with 14 bases in between.

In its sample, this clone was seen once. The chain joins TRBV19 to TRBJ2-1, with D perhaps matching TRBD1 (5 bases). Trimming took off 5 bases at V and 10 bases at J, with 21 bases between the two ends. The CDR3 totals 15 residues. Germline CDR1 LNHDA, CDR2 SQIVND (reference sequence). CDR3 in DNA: TGTGCCAGTAGTGTACCGCGCCAGGGTTTAAGGGAGCAGTTCTTC. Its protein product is CASSVPRQGLREQFF.

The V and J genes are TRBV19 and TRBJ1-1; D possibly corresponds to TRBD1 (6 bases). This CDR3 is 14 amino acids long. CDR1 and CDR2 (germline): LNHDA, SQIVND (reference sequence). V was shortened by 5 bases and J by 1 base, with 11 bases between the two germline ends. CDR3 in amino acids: CASSSGTPNTEAFF. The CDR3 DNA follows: TGTGCCAGTAGTTCCGGGACACCGAACACTGAAGCTTTCTTT.

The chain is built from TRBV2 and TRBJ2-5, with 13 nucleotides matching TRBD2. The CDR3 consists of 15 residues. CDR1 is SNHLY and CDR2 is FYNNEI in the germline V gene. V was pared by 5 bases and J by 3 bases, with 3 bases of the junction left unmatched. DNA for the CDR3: TGTGCCAGCAGTACCGGGACTAGCGGGGAAGAGACCCAGTACTTC. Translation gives CASSTGTSGEETQYF.

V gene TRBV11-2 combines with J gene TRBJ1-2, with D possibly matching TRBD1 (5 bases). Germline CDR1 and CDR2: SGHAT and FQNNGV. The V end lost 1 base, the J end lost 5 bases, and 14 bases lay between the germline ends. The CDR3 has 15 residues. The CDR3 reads CASSLVPGLNYGYTF. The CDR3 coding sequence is TGTGCCAGCAGCTTAGTCCCGGGACTCAATTATGGCTACACCTTC. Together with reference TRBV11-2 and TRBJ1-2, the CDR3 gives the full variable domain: EAGVAQSPRYKIIEKRQSVAFWCNPISGHATLYWYQQILGQGPKLLIQFQNNGVVDDSQLPKDRFSAERLKGVDSTLKIQPAKLEDSAVYLCASSLVPGLNYGYTFGSGTRLTVV.

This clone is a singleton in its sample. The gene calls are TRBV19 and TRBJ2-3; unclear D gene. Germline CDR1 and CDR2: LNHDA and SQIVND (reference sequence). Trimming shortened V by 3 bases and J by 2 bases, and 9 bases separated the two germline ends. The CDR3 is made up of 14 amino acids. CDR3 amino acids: CASSIGYNTDTQYF. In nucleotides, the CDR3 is TGTGCCAGTAGTATCGGTTACAACACAGATACGCAGTATTTT.

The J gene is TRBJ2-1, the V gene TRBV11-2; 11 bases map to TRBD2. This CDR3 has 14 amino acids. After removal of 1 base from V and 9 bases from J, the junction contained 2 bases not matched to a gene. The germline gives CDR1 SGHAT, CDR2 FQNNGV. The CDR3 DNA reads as TGTGCCAGCAGCTTAGCGGGACTAGCGGTTGAGCAGTTCTTC. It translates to CASSLAGLAVEQFF.

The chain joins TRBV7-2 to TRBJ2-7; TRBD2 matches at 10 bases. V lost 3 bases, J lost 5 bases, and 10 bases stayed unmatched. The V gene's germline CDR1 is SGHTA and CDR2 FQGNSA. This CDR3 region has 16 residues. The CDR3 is CASSLGLAGAGNEQYF. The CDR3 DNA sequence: TGTGCCAGCAGCTTGGGGCTAGCGGGAGCTGGCAACGAGCAGTACTTC.

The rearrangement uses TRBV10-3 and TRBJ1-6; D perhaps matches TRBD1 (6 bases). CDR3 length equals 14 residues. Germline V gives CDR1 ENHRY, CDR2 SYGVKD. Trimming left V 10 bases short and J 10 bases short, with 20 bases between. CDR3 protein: CASRHRDGLSPLHF. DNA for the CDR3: TGTGCCAGCAGGCACAGGGACGGGTTATCACCCCTCCACTTT.

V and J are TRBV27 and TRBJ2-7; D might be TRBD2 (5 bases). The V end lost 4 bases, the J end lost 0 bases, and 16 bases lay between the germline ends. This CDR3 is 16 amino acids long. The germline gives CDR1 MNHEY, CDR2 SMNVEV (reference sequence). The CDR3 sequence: CASSSPRGRSSYEQYF. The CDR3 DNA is TGTGCCAGCAGTTCCCCCCGGGGAAGGAGCTCCTACGAGCAGTACTTC.

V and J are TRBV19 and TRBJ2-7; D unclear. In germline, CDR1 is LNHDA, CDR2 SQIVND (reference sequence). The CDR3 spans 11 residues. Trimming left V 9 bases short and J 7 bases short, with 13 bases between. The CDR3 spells CASKSGREQYF. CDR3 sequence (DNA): TGTGCCAGCAAAAGTGGGCGGGAGCAGTACTTC.

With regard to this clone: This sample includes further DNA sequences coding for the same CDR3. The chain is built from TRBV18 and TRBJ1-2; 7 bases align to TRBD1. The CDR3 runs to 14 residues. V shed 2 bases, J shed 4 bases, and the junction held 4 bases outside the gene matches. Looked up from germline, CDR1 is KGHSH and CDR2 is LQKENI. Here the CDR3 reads CASSPGDRGYGYTF. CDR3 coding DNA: TGTGCCAGCTCACCAGGGGACAGAGGCTATGGCTACACCTTC.

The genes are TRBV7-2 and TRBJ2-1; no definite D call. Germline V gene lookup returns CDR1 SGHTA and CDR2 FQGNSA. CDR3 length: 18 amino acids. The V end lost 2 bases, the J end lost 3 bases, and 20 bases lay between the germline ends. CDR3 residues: CASSLWVGLDSFYNEQFF. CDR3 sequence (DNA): TGTGCCAGCAGCTTATGGGTCGGGCTAGACTCCTTCTACAATGAGCAGTTCTTC.

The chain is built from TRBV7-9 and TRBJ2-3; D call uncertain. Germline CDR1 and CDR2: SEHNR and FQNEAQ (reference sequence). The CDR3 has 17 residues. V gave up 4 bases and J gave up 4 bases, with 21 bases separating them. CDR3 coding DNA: TGTGCCAGCAGCTCTCCAAATTTGACTCCTCTGGCAGATACGCAGTATTTT. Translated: CASSSPNLTPLADTQYF.

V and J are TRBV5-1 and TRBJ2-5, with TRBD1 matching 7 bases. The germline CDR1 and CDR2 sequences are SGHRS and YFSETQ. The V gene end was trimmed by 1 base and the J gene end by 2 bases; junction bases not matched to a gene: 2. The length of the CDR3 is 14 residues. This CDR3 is CASSLTGVQETQYF. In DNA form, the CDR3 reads TGCGCCAGCAGCTTGACAGGGGTTCAAGAGACCCAGTACTTC. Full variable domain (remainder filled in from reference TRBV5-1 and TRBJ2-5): KAGVTQTPRYLIKTRGQQVTLSCSPISGHRSVSWYQQTPGQGLQFLFEYFSETQRNKGNFPGRFSGRQFSNSRSEMNVSTLELGDSALYLCASSLTGVQETQYFGPGTRLLVL.

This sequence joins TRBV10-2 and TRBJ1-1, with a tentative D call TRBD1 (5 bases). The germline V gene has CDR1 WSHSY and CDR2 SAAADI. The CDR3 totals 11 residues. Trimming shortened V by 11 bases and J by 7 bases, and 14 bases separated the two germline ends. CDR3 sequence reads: CAPWGGNEAFF. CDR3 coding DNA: TGCGCCCCCTGGGGGGGGAATGAAGCTTTCTTT.

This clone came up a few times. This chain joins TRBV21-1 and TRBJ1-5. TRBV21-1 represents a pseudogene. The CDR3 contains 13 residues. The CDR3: CARTAGAGQPQHF. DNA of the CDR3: TGTGCCAGGACCGCGGGGGCGGGTCAGCCCCAGCATTTT.